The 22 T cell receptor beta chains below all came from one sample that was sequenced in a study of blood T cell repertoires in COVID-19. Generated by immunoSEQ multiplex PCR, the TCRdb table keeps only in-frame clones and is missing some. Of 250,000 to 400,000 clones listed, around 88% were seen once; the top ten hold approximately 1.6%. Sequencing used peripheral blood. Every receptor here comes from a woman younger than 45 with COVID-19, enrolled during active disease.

The DNA of the CDR3 is TGTGCCAGCAGCCTCGCCAGTTGGACTGAAGCTTTCTTT. Encoded protein: CASSLASWTEAFF. The chain recombines TRBV2 with TRBJ1-1; no definite D call. Germline loops: CDR1 SNHLY, CDR2 FYNNEI. The CDR3 is made up of 13 amino acids. V was trimmed by 6 bases and J by 5 bases, leaving 13 bases between them.

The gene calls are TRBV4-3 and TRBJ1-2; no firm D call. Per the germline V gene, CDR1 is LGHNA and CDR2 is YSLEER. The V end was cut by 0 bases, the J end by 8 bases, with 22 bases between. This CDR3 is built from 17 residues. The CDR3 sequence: CASSQEGTARVREGYTF. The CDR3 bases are TGCGCCAGCAGCCAAGAAGGAACAGCTAGGGTACGGGAGGGCTACACCTTC.

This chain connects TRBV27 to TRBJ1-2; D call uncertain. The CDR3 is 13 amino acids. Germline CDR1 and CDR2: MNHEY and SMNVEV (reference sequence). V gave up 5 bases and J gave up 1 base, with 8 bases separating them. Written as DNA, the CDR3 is TGTGCCAGCAGTGCCCAGAATAACTATGGCTACACCTTC. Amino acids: CASSAQNNYGYTF.

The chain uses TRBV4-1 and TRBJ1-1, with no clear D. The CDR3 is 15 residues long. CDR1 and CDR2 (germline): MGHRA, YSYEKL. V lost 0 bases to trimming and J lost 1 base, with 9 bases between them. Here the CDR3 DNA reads TGCGCCAGCAGCCAAGACTGGCCGCAGAACACTGAAGCTTTCTTT. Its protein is CASSQDWPQNTEAFF.

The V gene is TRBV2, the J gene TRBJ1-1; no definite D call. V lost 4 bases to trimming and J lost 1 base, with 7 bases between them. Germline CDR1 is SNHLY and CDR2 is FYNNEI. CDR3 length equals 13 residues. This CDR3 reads CASSGHPNTEAFF. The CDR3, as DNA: TGTGCCAGCAGTGGACATCCGAACACTGAAGCTTTCTTT.

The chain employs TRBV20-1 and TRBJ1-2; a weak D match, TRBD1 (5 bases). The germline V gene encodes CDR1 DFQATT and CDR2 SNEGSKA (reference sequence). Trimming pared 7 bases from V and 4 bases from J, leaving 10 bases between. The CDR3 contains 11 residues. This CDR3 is CSGQSGYGYTF. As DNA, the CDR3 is TGCAGTGGACAGTCCGGCTATGGCTACACCTTC.

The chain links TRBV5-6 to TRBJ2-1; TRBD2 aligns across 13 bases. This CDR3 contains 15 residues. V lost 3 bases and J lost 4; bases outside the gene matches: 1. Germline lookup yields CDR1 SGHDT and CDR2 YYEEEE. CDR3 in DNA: TGTGCCAGCAGCTGGGGACTAGCGGGGTACAATGAGCAGTTCTTC. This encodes CASSWGLAGYNEQFF.

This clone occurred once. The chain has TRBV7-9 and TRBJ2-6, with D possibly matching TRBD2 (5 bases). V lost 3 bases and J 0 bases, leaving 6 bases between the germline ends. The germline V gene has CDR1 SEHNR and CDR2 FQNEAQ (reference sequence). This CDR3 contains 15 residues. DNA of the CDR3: TGTGCCAGCAGCTTCCGGGACTCTGGGGCCAACGTCCTGACTTTC. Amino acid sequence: CASSFRDSGANVLTF. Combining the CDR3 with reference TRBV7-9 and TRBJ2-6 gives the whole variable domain DTGVSQNPRHKITKRGQNVTFRCDPISEHNRLYWYRQTLGQGPEFLTYFQNEAQLEKSRLLSDRFSAERPKGSFSTLEIQRTEQGDSAMYLCASSFRDSGANVLTFGAGSRLTVL.

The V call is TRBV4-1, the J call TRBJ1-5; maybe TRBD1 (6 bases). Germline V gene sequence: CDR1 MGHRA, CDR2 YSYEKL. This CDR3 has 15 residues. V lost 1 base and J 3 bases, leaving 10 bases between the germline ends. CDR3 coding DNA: TGCGCCAGCAGCCAAGTCCAGGGGAACAATCAGCCCCAGCATTTT. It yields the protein CASSQVQGNNQPQHF.

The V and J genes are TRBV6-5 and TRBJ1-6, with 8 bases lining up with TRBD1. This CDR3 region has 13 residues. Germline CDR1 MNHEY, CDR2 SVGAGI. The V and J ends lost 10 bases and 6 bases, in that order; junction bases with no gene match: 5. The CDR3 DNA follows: TGTGCCACCAGCAGGGGGCTTAATTCACCCCTCCACTTT. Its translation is CATSRGLNSPLHF.

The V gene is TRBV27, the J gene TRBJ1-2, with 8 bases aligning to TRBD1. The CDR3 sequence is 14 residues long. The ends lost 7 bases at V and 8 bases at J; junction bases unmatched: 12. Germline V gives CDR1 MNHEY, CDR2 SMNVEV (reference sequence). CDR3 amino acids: CASTGQGLSQGYTF. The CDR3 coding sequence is TGTGCCAGCACCGGACAGGGCCTTTCTCAGGGCTACACCTTC.

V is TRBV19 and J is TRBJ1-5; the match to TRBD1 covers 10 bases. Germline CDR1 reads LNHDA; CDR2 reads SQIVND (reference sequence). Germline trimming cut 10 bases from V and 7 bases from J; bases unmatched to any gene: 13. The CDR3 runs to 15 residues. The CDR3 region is CATNGDRGSGQPQHF. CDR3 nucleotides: TGTGCCACCAACGGGGACAGGGGCTCGGGGCAGCCCCAGCATTTT. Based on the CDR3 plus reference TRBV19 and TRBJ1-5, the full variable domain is DGGITQSPKYLFRKEGQNVTLSCEQNLNHDAMYWYRQDPGQGLRLIYYSQIVNDFQKGDIAEGYSVSREKKESFPLTVTSAQKNPTAFYLCATNGDRGSGQPQHFGDGTRLSIL.

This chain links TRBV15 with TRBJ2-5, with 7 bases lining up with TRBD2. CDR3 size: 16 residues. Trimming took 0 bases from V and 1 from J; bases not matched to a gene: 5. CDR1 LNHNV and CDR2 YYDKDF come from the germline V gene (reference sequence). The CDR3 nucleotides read TGTGCCACCAGCAGAGATCGAGCTAGCGGCCAAGAGACCCAGTACTTC. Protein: CATSRDRASGQETQYF.

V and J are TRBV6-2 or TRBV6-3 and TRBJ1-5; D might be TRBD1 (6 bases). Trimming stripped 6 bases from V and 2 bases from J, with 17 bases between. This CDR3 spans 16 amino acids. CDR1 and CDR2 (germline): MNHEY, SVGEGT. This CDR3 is CASSLQGYGGNQPQHF. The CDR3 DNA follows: TGTGCCAGCAGCCTACAGGGTTATGGGGGCAATCAGCCCCAGCATTTT.

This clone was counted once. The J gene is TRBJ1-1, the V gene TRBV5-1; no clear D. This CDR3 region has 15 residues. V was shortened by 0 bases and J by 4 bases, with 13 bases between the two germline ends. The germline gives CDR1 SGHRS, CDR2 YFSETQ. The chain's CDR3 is CASSLGSLRATEAFF. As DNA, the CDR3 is TGCGCCAGCAGCTTGGGTTCCCTGAGGGCCACTGAAGCTTTCTTT.

CDR3 loop: CASSPGSKETQYF. The CDR3 nucleotides are TGTGCCAGCTCACCGGGGAGTAAAGAGACCCAGTACTTC. This rearrangement joins TRBV18 to TRBJ2-5; TRBD2 is a possible D gene (5 bases). The V end lost 3 bases, the J end lost 3 bases, and 8 bases lay between the germline ends. Germline lookup yields CDR1 KGHSH and CDR2 LQKENI. The CDR3 covers 13 residues.

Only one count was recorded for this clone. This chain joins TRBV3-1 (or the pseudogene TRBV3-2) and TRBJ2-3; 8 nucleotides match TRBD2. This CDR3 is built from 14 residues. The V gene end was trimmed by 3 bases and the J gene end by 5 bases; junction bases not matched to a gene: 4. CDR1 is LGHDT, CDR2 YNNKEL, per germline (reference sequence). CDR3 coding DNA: TGTGCCAGCAGCCATAGCGGGGAGGGAGATACGCAGTATTTT. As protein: CASSHSGEGDTQYF.

CDR3 protein: CASSQSIQGAVGKLFF. CDR3 nucleotide sequence: TGCGCCAGCAGCCAGTCTATACAGGGGGCGGTTGGAAAACTGTTTTTT. The genes are TRBV4-1 and TRBJ1-4; 9 positions agree with TRBD1. This CDR3 is built from 16 residues. The junction had 12 bases not matched to a gene; V was cut back by 3 bases and J by 10 bases. CDR1 is MGHRA, CDR2 YSYEKL, per germline.

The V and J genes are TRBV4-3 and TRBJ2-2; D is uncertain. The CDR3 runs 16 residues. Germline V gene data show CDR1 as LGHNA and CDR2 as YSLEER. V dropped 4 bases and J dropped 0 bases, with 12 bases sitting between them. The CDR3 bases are TGCGCCAGCAGCCCTACGGGTATCGCGAACACCGGGGAGCTGTTTTTT. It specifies CASSPTGIANTGELFF.

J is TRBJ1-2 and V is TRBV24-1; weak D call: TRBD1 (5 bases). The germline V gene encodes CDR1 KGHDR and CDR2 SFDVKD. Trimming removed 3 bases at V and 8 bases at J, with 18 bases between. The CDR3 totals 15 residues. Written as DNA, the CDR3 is TGTGCCACCAGTGATCCGAGTGAGGGAGGGGAAGGCTACACCTTC. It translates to CATSDPSEGGEGYTF.

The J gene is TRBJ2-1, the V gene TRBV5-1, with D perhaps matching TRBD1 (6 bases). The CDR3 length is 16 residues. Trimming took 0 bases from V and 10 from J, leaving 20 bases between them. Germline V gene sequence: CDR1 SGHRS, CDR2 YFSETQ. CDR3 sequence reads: CASSLDIETGVGEQFF. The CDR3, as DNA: TGCGCCAGCAGCTTGGATATTGAGACAGGAGTGGGGGAGCAGTTCTTC.

CDR3 nucleotide sequence: TGTGCCAGCAGCCCCTTCGGGGAGAGCAATCAGCCCCAGCATTTT. This encodes CASSPFGESNQPQHF. The chain couples TRBV7-2 to TRBJ1-5; unclear D gene. The CDR3 contains 15 residues. V lost 5 bases, J lost 1 base, and 12 bases lay in between. The germline V gene encodes CDR1 SGHTA and CDR2 FQGNSA.